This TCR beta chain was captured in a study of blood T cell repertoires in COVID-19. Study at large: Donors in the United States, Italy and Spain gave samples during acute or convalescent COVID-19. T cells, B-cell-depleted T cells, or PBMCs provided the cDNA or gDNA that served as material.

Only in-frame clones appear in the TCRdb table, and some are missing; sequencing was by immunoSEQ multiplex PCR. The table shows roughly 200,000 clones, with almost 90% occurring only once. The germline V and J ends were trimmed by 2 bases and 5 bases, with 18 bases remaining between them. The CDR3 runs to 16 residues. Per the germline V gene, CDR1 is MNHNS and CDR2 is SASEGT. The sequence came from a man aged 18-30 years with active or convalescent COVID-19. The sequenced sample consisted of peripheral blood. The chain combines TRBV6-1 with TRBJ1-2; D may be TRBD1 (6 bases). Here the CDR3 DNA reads TGTGCCAGCAGTGAATCTTGGAACAGGGTCGGTTATGGCTACACCTTC. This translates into CASSESWNRVGYGYTF.